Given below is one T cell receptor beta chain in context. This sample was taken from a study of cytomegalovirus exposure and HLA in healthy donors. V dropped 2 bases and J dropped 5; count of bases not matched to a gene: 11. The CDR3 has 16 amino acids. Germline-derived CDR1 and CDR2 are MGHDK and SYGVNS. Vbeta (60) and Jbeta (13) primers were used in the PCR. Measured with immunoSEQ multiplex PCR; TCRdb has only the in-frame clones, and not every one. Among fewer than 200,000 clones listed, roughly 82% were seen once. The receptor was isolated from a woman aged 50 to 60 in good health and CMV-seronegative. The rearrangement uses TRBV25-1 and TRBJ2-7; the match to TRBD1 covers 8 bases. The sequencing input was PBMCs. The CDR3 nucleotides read TGTGCCAGCAGTGAAACCTGGACAGGGATCCCCCACGAGCAGTACTTC. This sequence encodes CASSETWTGIPHEQYF.